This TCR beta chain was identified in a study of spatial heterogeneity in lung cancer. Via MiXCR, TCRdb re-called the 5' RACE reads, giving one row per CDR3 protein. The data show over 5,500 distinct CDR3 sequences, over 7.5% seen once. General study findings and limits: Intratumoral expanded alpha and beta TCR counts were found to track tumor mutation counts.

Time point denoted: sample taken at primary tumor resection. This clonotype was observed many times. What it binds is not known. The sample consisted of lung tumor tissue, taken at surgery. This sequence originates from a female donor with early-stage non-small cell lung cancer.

In DNA form, the CDR3 reads TGCAGTGCTAGAGACCCAGGGGACAGGGGCCACGGCTACACCTTC. It codes for CSARDPGDRGHGYTF. The V and J genes are TRBV20-1 and TRBJ1-2; 10 bases line up with TRBD1. The CDR3 length is 15 residues. Germline CDR1 is DFQATT and CDR2 is SNEGSKA (reference sequence). J lost 8 bases, V lost 0 bases, and 9 bases had no gene match.